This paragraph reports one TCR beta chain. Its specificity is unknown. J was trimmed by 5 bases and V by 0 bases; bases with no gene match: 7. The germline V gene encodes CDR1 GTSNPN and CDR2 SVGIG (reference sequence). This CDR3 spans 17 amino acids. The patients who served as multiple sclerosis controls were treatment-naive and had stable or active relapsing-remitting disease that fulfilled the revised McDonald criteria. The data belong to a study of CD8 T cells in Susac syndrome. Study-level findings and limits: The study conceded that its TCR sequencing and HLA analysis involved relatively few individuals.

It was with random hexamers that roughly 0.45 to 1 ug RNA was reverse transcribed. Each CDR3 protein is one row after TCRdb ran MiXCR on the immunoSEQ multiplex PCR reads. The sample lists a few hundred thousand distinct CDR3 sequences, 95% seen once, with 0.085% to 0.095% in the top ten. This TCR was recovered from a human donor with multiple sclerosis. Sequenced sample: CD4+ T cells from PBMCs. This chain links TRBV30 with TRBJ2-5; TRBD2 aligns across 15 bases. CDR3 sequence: CAWSVGLAGGPLETQYF. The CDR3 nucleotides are TGTGCCTGGAGTGTAGGACTAGCGGGAGGGCCTTTGGAGACCCAGTACTTC. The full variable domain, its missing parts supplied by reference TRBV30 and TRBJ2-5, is SQTIHQWPATLVQPVGSPLSLECTVEGTSNPNLYWYRQAAGRGLQLLFYSVGIGQISSEVPQNLSASRPQDRQFILSSKKLLLSDSGFYLCAWSVGLAGGPLETQYFGPGTRLLVL.